Described below is a single T cell receptor (beta chain) sequence and its context. The antigen remains undetermined. The data were taken from a study of shared clonotypes between healthy human individuals. The V end lost 5 bases, the J end lost 5 bases, and 23 bases lay between the germline ends. Germline CDR1 reads SGHVS; CDR2 reads FQNEAQ. This CDR3 comprises 17 residues. Repertoires were generated with immunoSEQ multiplex PCR, while TCRdb's copy carries only in-frame clones and drops some. The sample lists 550,000 to 800,000 clones, roughly 70% occurring once. The study, taken as a whole, reports: What naive subsets generally showed was a larger estimated richness than memory subsets showed. Investigators collected only blood, and repertoires in tissues likely differ. The sharing of 5% to 5.5% of naive CD4 clonotypes was seen across a few donors.

The receptor was isolated from a woman aged 25-40 years in good health. This chain joins TRBV7-8 and TRBJ2-3; D unclear. The sequenced sample was memory CD4+ T cells sorted from blood. The sample's subset: CD45RA-negative fraction. The CDR3 here is CASSPSPNRFPKDTQYF. CDR3 in DNA: TGTGCCAGCAGCCCTAGTCCCAACCGGTTCCCAAAAGATACGCAGTATTTT. Together with reference TRBV7-8 and TRBJ2-3, the CDR3 gives the full variable domain: GAGVSQSPRYKVAKRGQDVALRCDPISGHVSLFWYQQALGQGPEFLTYFQNEAQLDKSGLPSDRFFAERPEGSVSTLKIQRTQQEDSAVYLCASSPSPNRFPKDTQYFGPGTRLTVL.